A selection of T cell receptor beta chains follows, all from one sample in a study of vaccination and CD4 T cells after COVID-19. TCRdb re-derived calls from the PCR reads in MiXCR, one entry per CDR3 protein. The data contain about 9,000 distinct CDR3 sequences, 59% of them singletons. These TCRs are of unknown antigen specificity. The sequenced sample consisted of CD4+ T cells from blood, cultured in vitro. These TCRs come from a human donor who had recovered from COVID-19. Each CDR3 is given with its conserved first and last residue. D genes are given only for firm matches. Rows give clone size only sometimes, using once, few, many, or a class for an expanded clone.

CDR3 DNA: TGTGCCAGCAGCTCTCACCAGGGGGGAGGCACTGAAGCTTTCTTT; CDR3 protein: CASSSHQGGGTEAFF; D gene: TRBD1; V gene: TRBV7-6; clone size: -; J gene: TRBJ1-1
CDR3 DNA: TGTGCCACCAGTGGCCAAGGGGAAGTATTTCACTTC; CDR3 protein: CATSGQGEVFHF; D gene: -; V gene: TRBV24-1; clone size: few; J gene: TRBJ2-7
CDR3 DNA: TGCATGCTGGGGACAGGGAATGGCTACACCTTC; CDR3 protein: CMLGTGNGYTF; D gene: TRBD1; V gene: TRBV20-1; clone size: -; J gene: TRBJ1-2
CDR3 DNA: TGCAGTGCCGCGGGACAGGGCGGTCAGCCCCAGCATTTT; CDR3 protein: CSAAGQGGQPQHF; D gene: TRBD1; V gene: TRBV20-1; clone size: -; J gene: TRBJ1-5
CDR3 DNA: TGTGCCAGCACGAAGGGGGCTGGCAATCAGCCCCAGCATTTT; CDR3 protein: CASTKGAGNQPQHF; D gene: TRBD1; V gene: TRBV6-1; clone size: few; J gene: TRBJ1-5
CDR3 DNA: TGTGCCAGCAGTCCCCGACAGGGGGCAGGGTACGAGCAGTACTTC; CDR3 protein: CASSPRQGAGYEQYF; D gene: TRBD1; V gene: TRBV6-1; clone size: -; J gene: TRBJ2-7
CDR3 DNA: TGTGCCAGCAGTTTTGGGTCGCACGGCTACACCTTC; CDR3 protein: CASSFGSHGYTF; D gene: -; V gene: TRBV28; clone size: -; J gene: TRBJ1-2
CDR3 DNA: TGCAGTGCTAGGGGTCTTGGGGTATTGTACGAGCAGTACTTC; CDR3 protein: CSARGLGVLYEQYF; D gene: -; V gene: TRBV20-1; clone size: -; J gene: TRBJ2-7
CDR3 DNA: TGTGCCAGCAGTGAAGCGGCGACGGGTGGAACTGAAGCTTTCTTT; CDR3 protein: CASSEAATGGTEAFF; D gene: -; V gene: TRBV6-1; clone size: -; J gene: TRBJ1-1
CDR3 DNA: TGTGCCAGCAGCTCCTATAATTCACCCCTCCACTTT; CDR3 protein: CASSSYNSPLHF; D gene: -; V gene: TRBV2; clone size: -; J gene: TRBJ1-6
CDR3 DNA: TGTGCCACCAGCAGTGATGCCCGTTGGGAAGCTTTCTTT; CDR3 protein: CATSSDARWEAFF; D gene: -; V gene: TRBV15; clone size: medium-sized; J gene: TRBJ1-1
CDR3 DNA: TGTGCCAGCAGTGAGTTGCTGGGGCAGTACTTC; CDR3 protein: CASSELLGQYF; D gene: -; V gene: TRBV6-1; clone size: -; J gene: TRBJ2-7
CDR3 DNA: TGTGCCAGCAGTCCCAGACTAGATCAGCCCCAGCATTTT; CDR3 protein: CASSPRLDQPQHF; D gene: -; V gene: TRBV28; clone size: -; J gene: TRBJ1-5
CDR3 DNA: TGCAGTGCTAGAACGGGAAACTATGGCTACACCTTC; CDR3 protein: CSARTGNYGYTF; D gene: -; V gene: TRBV20-1; clone size: -; J gene: TRBJ1-2
CDR3 DNA: TGTGCCAGCAGCCAAACCTGGGATACGCAGTATTTT; CDR3 protein: CASSQTWDTQYF; D gene: -; V gene: TRBV7-9; clone size: -; J gene: TRBJ2-3
CDR3 DNA: TGCAGTGCCGCGAGGGCACAAAACACCATATATTTT; CDR3 protein: CSAARAQNTIYF; D gene: -; V gene: TRBV20-1; clone size: once; J gene: TRBJ1-3
CDR3 DNA: TGTGCCAGCAGTCCCCCGCCCTTGCCCCAGCATTTT; CDR3 protein: CASSPPPLPQHF; D gene: -; V gene: TRBV28; clone size: -; J gene: TRBJ1-5
CDR3 DNA: TGTGCCCCCGGGGACAGGGATTATGGCTACACCTTC; CDR3 protein: CAPGDRDYGYTF; D gene: TRBD1; V gene: TRBV7-9; clone size: few; J gene: TRBJ1-2
CDR3 DNA: TGCAGTGGCACGACAGGGCCCACTGAAGCTTTCTTT; CDR3 protein: CSGTTGPTEAFF; D gene: TRBD1; V gene: TRBV20-1; clone size: -; J gene: TRBJ1-1
CDR3 DNA: TGCAGTGCTAGATCACGGACTAGCGTAAAGTACGAGCAGTACTTC; CDR3 protein: CSARSRTSVKYEQYF; D gene: TRBD2; V gene: TRBV20-1; clone size: -; J gene: TRBJ2-7
CDR3 DNA: TGCAGCGCAAACCAAGAGACCCAGTACTTC; CDR3 protein: CSANQETQYF; D gene: -; V gene: TRBV20-1; clone size: once; J gene: TRBJ2-5
CDR3 DNA: TGTGCCAGCAGTGGACCTGGACAACAGTTCTTC; CDR3 protein: CASSGPGQQFF; D gene: -; V gene: TRBV6-1; clone size: -; J gene: TRBJ2-1
CDR3 DNA: TGCAGTGCTAGAGAGTTTACTAGCGGGGGGTACGAGCAGTACTTC; CDR3 protein: CSAREFTSGGYEQYF; D gene: TRBD2; V gene: TRBV20-1; clone size: -; J gene: TRBJ2-7
CDR3 DNA: TGTGCCAGCAGCCCAGGGGTGGTGGAGACCCAGTACTTC; CDR3 protein: CASSPGVVETQYF; D gene: -; V gene: TRBV11-1; clone size: -; J gene: TRBJ2-5
CDR3 DNA: TGTGCCACCTACGGGCAGGGGGCAGTGGAGACCCAGTACTTC; CDR3 protein: CATYGQGAVETQYF; D gene: TRBD1; V gene: TRBV28; clone size: once; J gene: TRBJ2-5
CDR3 DNA: TGCAGTGCTAGGGAGACAGCTTCTGGTGCTGGCTACACCTTC; CDR3 protein: CSARETASGAGYTF; D gene: -; V gene: TRBV20-1; clone size: -; J gene: TRBJ1-2
CDR3 DNA: TGTGCCAGCAGTTCATCCGGGTTGGACCCCTGGCAGCCCCAGCATTTT; CDR3 protein: CASSSSGLDPWQPQHF; D gene: -; V gene: TRBV28; clone size: -; J gene: TRBJ1-5
CDR3 DNA: TGTGCCATCAGTGAGTCCCCAGCAGGGGGAACGCCCCAGCATTTT; CDR3 protein: CAISESPAGGTPQHF; D gene: TRBD1; V gene: TRBV10-3; clone size: -; J gene: TRBJ1-5
CDR3 DNA: TGTGCCGGCAGGACCCTGGCTAATTCACCCCTCCACTTT; CDR3 protein: CAGRTLANSPLHF; D gene: -; V gene: TRBV28; clone size: once; J gene: TRBJ1-6
CDR3 DNA: TGCAGTGGGAGGACTAGCGGGGTCTCTGAGCAGTTCTTC; CDR3 protein: CSGRTSGVSEQFF; D gene: TRBD2; V gene: TRBV20-1; clone size: -; J gene: TRBJ2-1
CDR3 DNA: TGTGCCAGCAGCTTAGCGCGTCTAGGCCAAGAGACCCAGTACTTC; CDR3 protein: CASSLARLGQETQYF; D gene: -; V gene: TRBV7-9; clone size: -; J gene: TRBJ2-5
CDR3 DNA: TGCAGTGCTACCGTCGGGGGGCGACTCTACGAGCAGTACTTC; CDR3 protein: CSATVGGRLYEQYF; D gene: -; V gene: TRBV20-1; clone size: -; J gene: TRBJ2-7
CDR3 DNA: TGTGCCAGCAGCTTAGGAGGGCTAGCGGGAGGTAGGGAGACCCAGTACTTC; CDR3 protein: CASSLGGLAGGRETQYF; D gene: TRBD2; V gene: TRBV7-2; clone size: -; J gene: TRBJ2-5
CDR3 DNA: TGCAGTGCGAAATATCCGGGCCCAGGGGGACCCCTCCACTTT; CDR3 protein: CSAKYPGPGGPLHF; D gene: TRBD1; V gene: TRBV20-1; clone size: -; J gene: TRBJ1-6
CDR3 DNA: TGTGCCAGCAGTTTATCTCGGGGGATCTATGGCTACACCTTC; CDR3 protein: CASSLSRGIYGYTF; D gene: -; V gene: TRBV27; clone size: -; J gene: TRBJ1-2
CDR3 DNA: TGTGCCAGCAGCTTAGGGACTAGCCTGAGGGAGCAGTTCTTC; CDR3 protein: CASSLGTSLREQFF; D gene: TRBD2; V gene: TRBV7-2; clone size: -; J gene: TRBJ2-1
CDR3 DNA: TGCAGTGCAACCGGGACAGGGGGTTTCAGTGGCTACACCTTC; CDR3 protein: CSATGTGGFSGYTF; D gene: TRBD1; V gene: TRBV20-1; clone size: -; J gene: TRBJ1-2
CDR3 DNA: TGCAGTGCTAGAGATTTGGGTCAGCCCCAGCATTTT; CDR3 protein: CSARDLGQPQHF; D gene: -; V gene: TRBV20-1; clone size: -; J gene: TRBJ1-5
CDR3 DNA: TGCGCCAGCAGCTCCGAAACCCGTGGTGGCTACACCTTC; CDR3 protein: CASSSETRGGYTF; D gene: -; V gene: TRBV5-1; clone size: -; J gene: TRBJ1-2
CDR3 DNA: TGTGCCAGCACTCCACCCCAGGTCTCCGAGCAGTACTTC; CDR3 protein: CASTPPQVSEQYF; D gene: -; V gene: TRBV28; clone size: -; J gene: TRBJ2-7
CDR3 DNA: TGTGCCACCAGCAGAGGACAGAATGAGCAGTACTTC; CDR3 protein: CATSRGQNEQYF; D gene: -; V gene: TRBV15; clone size: once; J gene: TRBJ2-7
CDR3 DNA: TGTGCCAGCAGCCAGACGGTATTGGAGGAGCAGTACTTC; CDR3 protein: CASSQTVLEEQYF; D gene: -; V gene: TRBV7-2; clone size: -; J gene: TRBJ2-7
CDR3 DNA: TGTGCCAGCAGTACGGGGACAGGGCGAAGTATTCAGCCCCAGCATTTT; CDR3 protein: CASSTGTGRSIQPQHF; D gene: TRBD1; V gene: TRBV27; clone size: -; J gene: TRBJ1-5
CDR3 DNA: TGTGCCAGCAGCTTAGGACAGAACAGTCAGCCCCAGCATTTT; CDR3 protein: CASSLGQNSQPQHF; D gene: -; V gene: TRBV7-2; clone size: -; J gene: TRBJ1-5
CDR3 DNA: TGTGCCAGCAGTTACACGGGACCGGGCTCCTACGAGCAGTACTTC; CDR3 protein: CASSYTGPGSYEQYF; D gene: -; V gene: TRBV6-5; clone size: few; J gene: TRBJ2-7
CDR3 DNA: TGTGCCAGCAGGTCGGATATGGTGCAGCCCCAGCATTTT; CDR3 protein: CASRSDMVQPQHF; D gene: -; V gene: TRBV6-1; clone size: few; J gene: TRBJ1-5
CDR3 DNA: TGTGCCAGCAGTTCCACCGCGACGCCCTGGTCACCCCTCCACTTT; CDR3 protein: CASSSTATPWSPLHF; D gene: -; V gene: TRBV27; clone size: -; J gene: TRBJ1-6
CDR3 DNA: TGTGCCAGCAGCCGCACACATGGGCAGCCCCAGCATTTT; CDR3 protein: CASSRTHGQPQHF; D gene: -; V gene: TRBV7-9; clone size: -; J gene: TRBJ1-5
CDR3 DNA: TGTGCCAGCAGACCCGGCCGGGGACAGGGGTTGGGGGAGCAGTACTTC; CDR3 protein: CASRPGRGQGLGEQYF; D gene: TRBD1; V gene: TRBV6-1; clone size: once; J gene: TRBJ2-7